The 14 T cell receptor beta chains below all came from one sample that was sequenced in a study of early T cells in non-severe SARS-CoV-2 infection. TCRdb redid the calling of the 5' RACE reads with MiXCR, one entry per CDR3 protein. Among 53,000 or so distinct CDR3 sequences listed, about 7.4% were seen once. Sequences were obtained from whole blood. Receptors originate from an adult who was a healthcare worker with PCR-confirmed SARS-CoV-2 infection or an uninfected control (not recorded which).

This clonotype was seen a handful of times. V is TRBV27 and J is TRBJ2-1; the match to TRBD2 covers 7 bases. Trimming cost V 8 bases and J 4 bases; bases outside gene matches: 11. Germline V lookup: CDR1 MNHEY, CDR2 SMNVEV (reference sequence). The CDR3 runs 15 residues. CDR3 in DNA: TGTGCCAGCTCGCTGGAGGCTAGCGGTTACAATGAGCAGTTCTTC. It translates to CASSLEASGYNEQFF.

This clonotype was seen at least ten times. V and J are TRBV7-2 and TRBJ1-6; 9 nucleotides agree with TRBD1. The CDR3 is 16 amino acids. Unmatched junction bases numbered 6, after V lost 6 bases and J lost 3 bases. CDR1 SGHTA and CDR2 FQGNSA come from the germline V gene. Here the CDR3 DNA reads TGTGCCAGCAGTAGACCGGGACAGGGCTATAATTCACCCCTCCACTTT. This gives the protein CASSRPGQGYNSPLHF.

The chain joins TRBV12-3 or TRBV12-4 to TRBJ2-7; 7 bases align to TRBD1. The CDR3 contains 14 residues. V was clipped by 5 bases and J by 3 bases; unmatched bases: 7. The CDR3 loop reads CASSLKTGNYEQYF. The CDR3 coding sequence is TGTGCCAGCAGTCTAAAGACAGGGAACTACGAGCAGTACTTC.

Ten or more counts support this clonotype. The CDR3 sequence is CASSYGQGNYGYTF. The CDR3 coding sequence is TGTGCCAGCAGTTACGGACAGGGTAACTATGGCTACACCTTC. The V call is TRBV6-2 or TRBV6-3, the J call TRBJ1-2; 8 positions agree with TRBD1. Germline CDR1 reads MNHEY; CDR2 reads SVGEGT. V shed 2 bases and J 1 base; nucleotides not matched to a gene: 0. The CDR3 is 14 amino acids.

The CDR3 DNA reads as TGTGCCAGTAGTATCTCGGCCGGGGAGCTGTTTTTT. Its translation: CASSISAGELFF. This sequence joins TRBV19 and TRBJ2-2; D is undetermined. CDR1 and CDR2 from the germline V gene are LNHDA and SQIVND (reference sequence). V shed 3 bases and J shed 6 bases, with 5 bases lying between them. The CDR3 contains 12 residues.

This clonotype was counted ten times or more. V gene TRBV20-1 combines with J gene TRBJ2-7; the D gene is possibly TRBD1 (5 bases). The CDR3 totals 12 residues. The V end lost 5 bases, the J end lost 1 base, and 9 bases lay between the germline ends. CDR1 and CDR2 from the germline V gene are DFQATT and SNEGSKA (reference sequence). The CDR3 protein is CSALRQSYEQYF. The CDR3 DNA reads TGCAGTGCTTTAAGACAGTCCTACGAGCAGTACTTC.

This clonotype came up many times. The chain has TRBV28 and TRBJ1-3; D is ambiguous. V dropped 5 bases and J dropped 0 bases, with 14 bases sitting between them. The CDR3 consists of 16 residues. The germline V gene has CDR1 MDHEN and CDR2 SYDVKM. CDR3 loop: CASSAPGRRSGNTIYF. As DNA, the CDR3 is TGTGCCAGCAGTGCCCCGGGTAGACGCTCTGGAAACACCATATATTTT. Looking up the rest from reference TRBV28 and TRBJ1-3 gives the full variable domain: DVKVTQSSRYLVKRTGEKVFLECVQDMDHENMFWYRQDPGLGLRLIYFSYDVKMKEKGDIPEGYSVSREKKERFSLILESASTNQTSMYLCASSAPGRRSGNTIYFGEGSWLTVV.

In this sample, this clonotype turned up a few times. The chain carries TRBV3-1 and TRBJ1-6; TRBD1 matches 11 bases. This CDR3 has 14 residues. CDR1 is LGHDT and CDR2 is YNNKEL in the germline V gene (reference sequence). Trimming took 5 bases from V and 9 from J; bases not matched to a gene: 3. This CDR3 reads CASSFGTGGSPLHF. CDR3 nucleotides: TGTGCCAGCAGCTTTGGGACAGGGGGTTCACCCCTCCACTTT.

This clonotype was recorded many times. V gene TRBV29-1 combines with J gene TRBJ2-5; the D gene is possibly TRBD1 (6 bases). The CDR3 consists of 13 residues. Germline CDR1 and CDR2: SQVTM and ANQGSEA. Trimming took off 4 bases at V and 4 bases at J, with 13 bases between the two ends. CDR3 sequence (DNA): TGCAGCGTTGCTGGAACAGGGCGAGAGACCCAGTACTTC. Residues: CSVAGTGRETQYF. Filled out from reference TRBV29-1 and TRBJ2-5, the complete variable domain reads SAVISQKPSRDICQRGTSLTIQCQVDSQVTMMFWYRQQPGQSLTLIATANQGSEATYESGFVIDKFPISRPNLTFSTLTVSNMSPEDSSIYLCSVAGTGRETQYFGPGTRLLVL.

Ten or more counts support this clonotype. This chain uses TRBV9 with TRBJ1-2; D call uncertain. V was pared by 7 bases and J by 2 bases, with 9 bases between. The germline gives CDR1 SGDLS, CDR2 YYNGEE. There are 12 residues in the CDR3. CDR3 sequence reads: CASLERNYGYTF. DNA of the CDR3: TGTGCCAGCCTTGAAAGAAACTATGGCTACACCTTC.

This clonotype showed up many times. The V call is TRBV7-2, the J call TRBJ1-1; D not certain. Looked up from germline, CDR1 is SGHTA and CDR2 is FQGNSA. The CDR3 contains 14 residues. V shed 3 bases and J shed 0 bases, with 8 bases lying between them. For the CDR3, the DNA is TGTGCCAGCAGCTTCTCCACGGTGAACACTGAAGCTTTCTTT. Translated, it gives CASSFSTVNTEAFF. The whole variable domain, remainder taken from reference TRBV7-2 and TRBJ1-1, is GAGVSQSPSNKVTEKGKDVELRCDPISGHTALYWYRQSLGQGLEFLIYFQGNSAPDKSGLPSDRFSAERTGGSVSTLTIQRTQQEDSAVYLCASSFSTVNTEAFFGQGTRLTVV.

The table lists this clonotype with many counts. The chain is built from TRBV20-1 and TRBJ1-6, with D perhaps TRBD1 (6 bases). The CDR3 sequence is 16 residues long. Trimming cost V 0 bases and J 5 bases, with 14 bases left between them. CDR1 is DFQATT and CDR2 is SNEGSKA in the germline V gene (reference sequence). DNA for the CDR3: TGCAGTGCTAGAGATTTCAGGGGAGGAAATAATTCACCCCTCCACTTT. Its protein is CSARDFRGGNNSPLHF.

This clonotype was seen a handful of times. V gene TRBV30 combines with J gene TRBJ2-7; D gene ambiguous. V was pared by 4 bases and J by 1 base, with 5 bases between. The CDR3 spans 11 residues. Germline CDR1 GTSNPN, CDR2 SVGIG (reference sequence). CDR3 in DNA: TGTGCCTGGACCAGATCCTACGAGCAGTACTTC. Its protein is CAWTRSYEQYF. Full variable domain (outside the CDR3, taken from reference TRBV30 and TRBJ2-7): SQTIHQWPATLVQPVGSPLSLECTVEGTSNPNLYWYRQAAGRGLQLLFYSVGIGQISSEVPQNLSASRPQDRQFILSSKKLLLSDSGFYLCAWTRSYEQYFGPGTRLTVT.

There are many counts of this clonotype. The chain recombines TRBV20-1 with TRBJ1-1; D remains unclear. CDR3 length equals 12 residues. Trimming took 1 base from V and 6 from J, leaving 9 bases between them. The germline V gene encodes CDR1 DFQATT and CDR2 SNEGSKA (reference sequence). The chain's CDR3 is CSARAPGAEAFF. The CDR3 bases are TGCAGTGCTAGAGCCCCTGGGGCTGAAGCTTTCTTT.